This T cell receptor (beta chain) was sequenced during a study of blood T cell repertoires in COVID-19. Across the whole study: PBMCs, B-cell-depleted T cells, or T cells were the source of the cDNA or gDNA that made up the material.

The CDR3 spans 16 residues. V lost 4 bases, J lost 0 bases, and 16 bases lay in between. CDR1 and CDR2 (germline): MNHEY, SMNVEV (reference sequence). Sequencing was performed with immunoSEQ multiplex PCR; in TCRdb, only in-frame clones are kept and a portion is missing. The sample carries approximately 300,000 clones, roughly 90% recorded once. Recruitment covered some 25 US areas and drew participants whose ages spanned about 18 to 90 years. Sequenced input: PBMCs or T cells enriched from blood (not recorded which). This chain uses TRBV27 with TRBJ2-7; D is perhaps TRBD1 (6 bases). The clonotype originates from a woman in her thirties who had been exposed to COVID-19. CDR3 residues: CASSSPRTGSSYEQYF. CDR3 bases: TGTGCCAGCAGTTCCCCCCGTACAGGGAGCTCCTACGAGCAGTACTTC.